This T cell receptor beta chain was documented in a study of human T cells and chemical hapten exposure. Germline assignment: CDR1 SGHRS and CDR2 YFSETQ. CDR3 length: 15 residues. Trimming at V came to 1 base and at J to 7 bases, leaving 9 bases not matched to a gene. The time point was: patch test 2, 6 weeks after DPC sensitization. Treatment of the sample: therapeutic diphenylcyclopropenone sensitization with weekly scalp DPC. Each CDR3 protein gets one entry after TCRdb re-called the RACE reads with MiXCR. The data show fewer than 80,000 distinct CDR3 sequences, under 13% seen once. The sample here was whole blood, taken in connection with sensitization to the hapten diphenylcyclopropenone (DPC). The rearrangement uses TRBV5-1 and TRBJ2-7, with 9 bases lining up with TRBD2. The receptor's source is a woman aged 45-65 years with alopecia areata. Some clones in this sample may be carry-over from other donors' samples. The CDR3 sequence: CASSLTSGPPIEQYF. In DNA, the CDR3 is TGCGCCAGCAGCTTGACTAGCGGGCCCCCTATAGAGCAGTACTTC.